The entry below gives a single T cell receptor beta chain sequence along with its context. This specimen belongs to a study of blood T cell repertoires in COVID-19. About the study: Samples taken during acute and convalescent COVID-19 were collected in the United States, Italy and Spain.

Per the original methods: Amplification of reference gene primers provided the estimated nucleated cell counts. Clones were read by immunoSEQ multiplex PCR, and TCRdb kept only the in-frame ones, dropping some. V and J calls and clone size are copied from that table; D and trimming were computed from the DNA. The table records 200,000 to 300,000 clones, approximately 80% of them present only once. This CDR3 contains 17 residues. Losses at the gene ends were 4 bases for V and 6 bases for J; bases not matched to a gene: 12. The germline gives CDR1 MGHRA, CDR2 YSYEKL. The chain is built from TRBV4-1 and TRBJ2-7; 13 nucleotides align to TRBD2. The sequencing input was peripheral blood. The sequence was collected from a middle-aged man with acute or convalescent COVID-19. CDR3 nucleotide sequence: TGCGCCAGCAGCCCGACTCCCTTAACTAGCGGGAGGGGCGAGCAGTACTTC. This sequence encodes CASSPTPLTSGRGEQYF.